This TCR beta chain stems from a study of cytomegalovirus exposure and HLA in healthy donors. TCRdb's table, derived via immunoSEQ multiplex PCR, lists solely in-frame clones and lacks some. The data show 90,000 to 150,000 clones, roughly 88% seen once. The CDR3 has 17 residues. What was sequenced was PBMCs. The origin of this receptor is a young man in good health and CMV-seronegative. The V gene is TRBV21-1, the J gene TRBJ2-3; TRBD1, as called in the table, went unchecked against the DNA. TRBV21-1 is an annotated pseudogene. As DNA, the CDR3 is TGTGCCAGCAGCAAAGGGGCGGGACAGGGGAGCACAGATACGCAGTATTTT. It translates to CASSKGAGQGSTDTQYF.